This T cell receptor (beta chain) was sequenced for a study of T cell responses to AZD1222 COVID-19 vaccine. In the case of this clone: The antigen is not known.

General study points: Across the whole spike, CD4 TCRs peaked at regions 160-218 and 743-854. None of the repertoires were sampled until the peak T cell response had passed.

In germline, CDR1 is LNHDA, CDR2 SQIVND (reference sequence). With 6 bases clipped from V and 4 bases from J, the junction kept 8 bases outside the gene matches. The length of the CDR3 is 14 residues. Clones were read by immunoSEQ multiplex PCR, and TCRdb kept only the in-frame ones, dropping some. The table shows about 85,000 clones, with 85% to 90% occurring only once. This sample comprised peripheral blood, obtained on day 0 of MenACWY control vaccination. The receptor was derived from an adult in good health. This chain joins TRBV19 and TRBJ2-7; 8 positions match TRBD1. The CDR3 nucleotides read TGTGCCAGTAGCTACCGGGACAGGACTTACGAGCAGTACTTC. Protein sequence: CASSYRDRTYEQYF.